This is a list of T cell receptor beta chains from one sample in a study of blood T cell repertoires in COVID-19. Produced via immunoSEQ multiplex PCR; TCRdb's table is partial and in-frame only. Of under 300,000 clones listed, 70% to 85% are singletons. The specimen was PBMCs or T cells enriched from blood (not recorded which). All receptors come from a man aged 35-49 years who had recovered from COVID-19. Each CDR3 is given without its conserved first and last residue. D genes are given only for firm matches.

D: .; J: TRBJ1-1; V: TRBV7-9; CDR3: ASSPTQGTEAF
D: .; J: TRBJ2-1; V: TRBV7-2; CDR3: ASSLHRPGAGNEQF
D: TRBD1; J: TRBJ1-2; V: TRBV27; CDR3: ASSGRGVDGYT
D: TRBD1; J: TRBJ2-2; V: TRBV6-4; CDR3: ASREQGASTGELF
D: .; J: TRBJ2-6; V: TRBV27; CDR3: ASRRASRSGANVLT
D: .; J: TRBJ2-7; V: TRBV19; CDR3: ASSITGGYEQY
D: .; J: TRBJ1-1; V: TRBV9; CDR3: ASSSPSGIGNTEAF
D: TRBD1; J: TRBJ2-2; V: TRBV11-2; CDR3: ASSLVGGQGFSGELF
D: TRBD1; J: TRBJ1-1; V: TRBV6-1; CDR3: ASSEGTGLLNTEAF
D: .; J: TRBJ2-4; V: TRBV19; CDR3: ASTAKNIQY
D: TRBD1; J: TRBJ1-2; V: TRBV6-2/TRBV6-3; CDR3: ASSRTGGNDYGYT
D: .; J: TRBJ1-6; V: TRBV6-5; CDR3: ASTHSSGVPAPLH
D: TRBD1; J: TRBJ2-3; V: TRBV24-1; CDR3: ATSDRTGWADTQY
D: .; J: TRBJ2-7; V: TRBV5-6; CDR3: ASSAAGTLSYEQY
D: TRBD1; J: TRBJ1-1; V: TRBV11-1; CDR3: ASSLRQGNTEAF
D: .; J: TRBJ1-2; V: TRBV5-4; CDR3: ASSVGAGLIGGYT
D: .; J: TRBJ2-5; V: TRBV19; CDR3: ASSIIDTNKETQY
D: .; J: TRBJ1-2; V: TRBV10-3; CDR3: AISEQPYGYT
D: .; J: TRBJ2-7; V: TRBV25-1; CDR3: ASSEWTESYEQY
D: TRBD2; J: TRBJ2-7; V: TRBV28; CDR3: ASRPREGH
D: .; J: TRBJ1-1; V: TRBV23-1; CDR3: ASTPFSGDTEAF
D: .; J: TRBJ2-6; V: TRBV6-2/TRBV6-3; CDR3: ASSSTDSGANVLT
D: TRBD2; J: TRBJ2-5; V: TRBV15; CDR3: ATSRDFSTGGETQY
D: TRBD1; J: TRBJ1-1; V: TRBV27; CDR3: ASRQDRKNTEAF
D: TRBD1; J: TRBJ2-7; V: TRBV29-1; CDR3: SVEVGTGSSEQY
D: TRBD1; J: TRBJ1-6; V: TRBV5-1; CDR3: ASRPTGSDSPLH
D: TRBD1; J: TRBJ1-2; V: TRBV2; CDR3: ASSGGQPYGYT
D: TRBD1; J: TRBJ1-2; V: TRBV28; CDR3: ASRETGIDYGYT
D: .; J: TRBJ2-1; V: TRBV4-1; CDR3: ASSQETASSEQF
D: TRBD2; J: TRBJ2-1; V: TRBV7-9; CDR3: ASSPGTSGGNEQF
D: TRBD1; J: TRBJ1-1; V: TRBV25-1; CDR3: ASSIPGQGSRAF
D: .; J: TRBJ2-7; V: TRBV5-1; CDR3: ASSWSRTAEQY
D: TRBD2; J: TRBJ2-7; V: TRBV5-1; CDR3: ASSPQAGVRNEQY
D: .; J: TRBJ1-5; V: TRBV12-3/TRBV12-4; CDR3: ASSPPGWEPQH
D: TRBD2; J: TRBJ2-5; V: TRBV28; CDR3: ASSSAGVVQETQY
D: .; J: TRBJ1-2; V: TRBV28; CDR3: ASSPPVNNYGYT
D: .; J: TRBJ1-2; V: TRBV7-2; CDR3: ASSRGQSESYT